These 23 T cell receptor beta chains came from one sample sequenced in a study of molecular identifiers for immune sequencing clone quantification. TCRdb redid the calling of the PCR reads with MiXCR, one entry per CDR3 protein. The sample lists 600,000 to 650,000 distinct CDR3 sequences; roughly 21% were seen once. The sequenced sample was naive CD8+ T cells from blood, with Jurkat cell RNA spiked in. The sample's subset: FACS-sorted CD8+CD4-CCR7+CD45RA+ naive T cells. The receptors originated from a human donor in good health. Some libraries in this study had Jurkat cell RNA spiked in.

This clonotype was counted many times. The gene calls are TRBV7-9 and TRBJ2-7, with D hard to call. Trimming took off 4 bases at V and 7 bases at J, with 14 bases between the two ends. CDR1 is SEHNR, CDR2 FQNEAQ, per germline (reference sequence). This CDR3 contains 13 residues. DNA of the CDR3: TGTGCCAGCAGCTCTCCTGGCTTTTGGGAGCAGTACTTC. Its translation is CASSSPGFWEQYF.

At least ten counts were recorded for this clonotype. The chain joins TRBV6-5 to TRBJ2-7; tentative D call: TRBD1 (6 bases). Trimming left V 5 bases short and J 3 bases short, with 8 bases between. The length of the CDR3 is 12 residues. Germline assignment: CDR1 MNHEY and CDR2 SVGAGI. The CDR3 bases are TGTGCCAGCAGTATGACAGGCTACGAGCAGTACTTC. This codes for CASSMTGYEQYF.

The rearrangement joins TRBV4-1 to TRBJ2-7; D ambiguous. The CDR3 length is 15 residues. The V gene's germline CDR1 is MGHRA and CDR2 YSYEKL. V lost 3 bases and J 0 bases, leaving 12 bases between the germline ends. CDR3 sequence reads: CASSHVRTGSYEQYF. The DNA of the CDR3 is TGCGCCAGCAGCCACGTCCGGACGGGCTCCTACGAGCAGTACTTC.

Notes on this clonotype: This may come from a read error, since a much larger clone is one base off. DNA of the CDR3: TGTGCCAGCAGTGAATTCCGCCGGGACAGGGGGCGAAACACCATATATTTT. Translating gives CASSEFRRDRGRNTIYF. The chain has TRBV2 and TRBJ1-3; 12 bases fit TRBD1. Looked up from germline, CDR1 is SNHLY and CDR2 is FYNNEI. The CDR3 extends over 17 amino acids. J was trimmed by 5 bases and V by 2 bases; bases with no gene match: 7.

About this clonotype: A much bigger clone sits one base away, suggesting this may be a read error. This chain connects TRBV27 to TRBJ1-4; D not resolved. Germline-derived CDR1 and CDR2 are MNHEY and SMNVEV (reference sequence). The length of the CDR3 is 15 residues. Trimming removed 6 bases from V and 0 bases from J, with 11 bases in between. The CDR3 coding sequence is TGTGCCAGCAGCCCCGACGTTGCAACTAATGAAAAACTGTTTTTT. It yields the protein CASSPDVATNEKLFF.

This clonotype was picked up many times. The rearrangement uses TRBV27 and TRBJ2-7, with D unresolved. Germline-derived CDR1 and CDR2 are MNHEY and SMNVEV (reference sequence). The CDR3 loop spans 13 amino acids. Trimming cost V 0 bases and J 4 bases, with 7 bases left between them. The CDR3: CASSLSLTYEQYF. In DNA, the CDR3 is TGTGCCAGCAGTTTATCGCTTACTTACGAGCAGTACTTC.

This clonotype has a count of ten or more. The chain carries TRBV6-2 or TRBV6-3 and TRBJ2-7, with 10 bases lining up with TRBD2. The CDR3 is 13 amino acids. The V segment lost 8 bases and the J segment 5 bases; nucleotides outside the gene matches: 6. Per the germline V gene, CDR1 is MNHEY and CDR2 is SVGEGT. CDR3 sequence reads: CASELAGKDEQYF. The CDR3 DNA sequence: TGTGCCAGCGAACTAGCGGGAAAGGACGAGCAGTACTTC.

This clonotype was picked up a small number of times. Here the CDR3 DNA reads TGTGCCAGCAGCGTAGGGGTAGCATCCTACGAGCAGTACTTC. This codes for CASSVGVASYEQYF. The rearrangement uses TRBV9 and TRBJ2-7; D call uncertain. Per germline, CDR1 SGDLS and CDR2 YYNGEE. The CDR3 loop spans 14 amino acids. V dropped 0 bases and J dropped 1 base, with 8 bases sitting between them.

In its sample, this clonotype was seen many times. V usage is TRBV9 and J usage is TRBJ2-1; a weak D match, TRBD1 (6 bases). This CDR3 has 11 amino acids. Trimming cost V 3 bases and J 14 bases, with 12 bases left between them. From germline, CDR1 is SGDLS and CDR2 YYNGEE. The CDR3 nucleotides are TGTGCCAGCAGCGCAGGACAGACCAAGTTCTTC. Translated: CASSAGQTKFF.

This clonotype has a handful of counts. The chain has TRBV27 and TRBJ1-1; D gene unclear. Per the germline V gene, CDR1 is MNHEY and CDR2 is SMNVEV (reference sequence). V was clipped by 3 bases and J by 0 bases, with 5 bases between them. The CDR3 runs 13 residues. This CDR3 reads CASSFYMNTEAFF. DNA of the CDR3: TGTGCCAGCAGTTTTTATATGAACACTGAAGCTTTCTTT.

This clonotype was recorded many times. The rearrangement joins TRBV6-5 to TRBJ1-6, with a weak D call TRBD1 (6 bases). CDR3 size: 15 residues. CDR1 is MNHEY, CDR2 SVGAGI, per germline. The V end was cut by 7 bases, the J end by 5 bases, with 15 bases between. CDR3 sequence (DNA): TGTGCCAGCAATTATGGACAGCACAATAATTCACCCCTCCACTTT. The encoded protein is CASNYGQHNNSPLHF.

This clonotype was seen repeatedly, ten times or more. The J gene is TRBJ2-1, the V gene TRBV11-3, with D perhaps TRBD1 (6 bases). Trimming removed 0 bases from V and 2 bases from J, with 8 bases in between. The CDR3 is 15 amino acids. The germline V gene encodes CDR1 SGHNT and CDR2 YENEEA. The CDR3, as DNA: TGTGCCAGCAGCTTAGAAGGGGGTGCCTACAATGAGCAGTTCTTC. It specifies CASSLEGGAYNEQFF. Complete variable domain (other parts from reference TRBV11-3 and TRBJ2-1): EAGVVQSPRYKIIEKKQPVAFWCNPISGHNTLYWYLQNLGQGPELLIRYENEEAVDDSQLPKDRFSAERLKGVDSTLKIQPAELGDSAVYLCASSLEGGAYNEQFFGPGTRLTVL.

This clonotype has at least ten counts. V usage is TRBV7-9 and J usage is TRBJ2-3, with D perhaps matching TRBD2 (6 bases). The CDR3 runs 15 residues. Germline loops: CDR1 SEHNR, CDR2 FQNEAQ (reference sequence). Trimming left V 8 bases short and J 6 bases short, with 21 bases between. The CDR3, as DNA: TGTGCCAGCTTGGAGGGGAATACTGCCCCCGATACGCAGTATTTT. Encoded protein: CASLEGNTAPDTQYF.

The V gene is TRBV6-6, the J gene TRBJ1-2, with TRBD1 identical over 7 bases. The CDR3 totals 14 residues. CDR1 is MNHNY and CDR2 is SVGAGI in the germline V gene (reference sequence). Trimming cost V 2 bases and J 7 bases; bases outside gene matches: 7. CDR3 residues: CASSYPDREGGYTF. The CDR3 DNA sequence: TGTGCCAGCAGTTACCCCGACAGGGAGGGTGGCTACACCTTC.

V is TRBV6-5 and J is TRBJ2-2; D possibly corresponds to TRBD1 (6 bases). V lost 11 bases, J lost 4 bases, and 17 bases lay in between. CDR1 is MNHEY, CDR2 SVGAGI, per germline. The CDR3 sequence is 14 residues long. CDR3: CASPWTAVTGELFF. In DNA form, the CDR3 reads TGTGCCTCCCCTTGGACAGCGGTCACCGGGGAGCTGTTTTTT.

At least ten counts were recorded for this clonotype. CDR3 nucleotides: TGTGCCAGCAGCGTGGGACAGGTGAACACTGAAGCTTTCTTT. Its protein product is CASSVGQVNTEAFF. The chain carries TRBV9 and TRBJ1-1; 8 nucleotides align to TRBD1. With 2 bases clipped from V and 0 bases from J, the junction kept 0 bases outside the gene matches. The germline gives CDR1 SGDLS, CDR2 YYNGEE. This CDR3 region has 14 residues.

On this clonotype itself: With a much larger clone just one base away, this may be a read error. The V gene is TRBV19, the J gene TRBJ2-6; D perhaps matches TRBD1 (6 bases). This CDR3 spans 19 amino acids. Germline-derived CDR1 and CDR2 are LNHDA and SQIVND (reference sequence). CDR3 bases: TGTGCCAGTAGTACAGGGGTCCGACTACCCCTCGCTGGGGCCAACGTCCTGATTTTC. It translates to CASSTGVRLPLAGANVLIF.

This clonotype has ten or more counts. The chain links TRBV11-2 to TRBJ2-7; 9 bases are shared with TRBD1. V shed 5 bases, J shed 6 bases, and the junction held 11 bases outside the gene matches. The CDR3 length is 15 residues. The germline V gene encodes CDR1 SGHAT and CDR2 FQNNGV. The CDR3 here is CASSLSPGQGREQYF. Written as DNA, the CDR3 is TGTGCCAGCAGCCTAAGTCCGGGACAGGGTCGCGAGCAGTACTTC.

Remarks on this clonotype: The CDR3 ends on some other residue instead of the conserved phenylalanine or tryptophan, so this is likely a read error. The V call is TRBV20-1, the J call TRBJ2-3; 8 bases map to TRBD2. V shed 3 bases and J 5 bases; nucleotides not matched to a gene: 10. Germline CDR1 DFQATT, CDR2 SNEGSKA (reference sequence). The CDR3 extends over 15 amino acids. The CDR3 reads CSARFGRAGEDTQYL. CDR3 bases: TGCAGTGCTAGGTTCGGGAGGGCCGGGGAAGATACGCAGTATCTT.

This clonotype was seen once. A read error may explain this, as a much larger clone is one base away. The rearrangement uses TRBV6-2 or TRBV6-3 and TRBJ1-1, with a possible D match to TRBD1 (6 bases). The ends were cut back, 4 bases at V and 4 bases at J, with 13 bases in the middle. This CDR3 region has 14 residues. Germline V CDR1 and CDR2: MNHEY, SVGEGT. Written as DNA, the CDR3 is TGTGCCAGCAGTTGGTGGGGGCAGACCACTGAAGCTTTCTTT. Translation gives CASSWWGQTTEAFF.

The chain joins TRBV27 to TRBJ2-7, with 16 positions matching TRBD2. CDR1 and CDR2 from the germline V gene are MNHEY and SMNVEV (reference sequence). V dropped 5 bases and J dropped 7; count of bases not matched to a gene: 5. The CDR3 runs 15 residues. CDR3 sequence reads: CASSPGTSGRAEQYF. CDR3 nucleotides: TGTGCCAGCAGTCCTGGGACTAGCGGGAGGGCAGAGCAGTACTTC.

This clonotype was seen many times. The rearrangement links TRBV7-9 to TRBJ2-7, with D perhaps TRBD2 (6 bases). Trimming removed 5 bases at V and 4 bases at J, with 18 bases between. Germline CDR1 reads SEHNR; CDR2 reads FQNEAQ (reference sequence). The CDR3 extends over 15 amino acids. The CDR3 is CASSPAEGRGYEQYF. The CDR3 coding sequence is TGTGCCAGCAGCCCCGCCGAGGGTCGGGGGTACGAGCAGTACTTC.

This clonotype has only a few counts. The rearrangement joins TRBV25-1 to TRBJ1-2; 7 bases line up with TRBD1. Germline CDR1 MGHDK, CDR2 SYGVNS. This CDR3 has 15 residues. After removal of 0 bases from V and 4 bases from J, the junction contained 5 bases not matched to a gene. The CDR3 region is CASSEYRQGSYGYTF. CDR3 nucleotides: TGTGCCAGCAGTGAATATCGACAGGGATCCTATGGCTACACCTTC.